This TCR beta chain was retrieved from a study of OX40 agonist ivuxolimab in advanced cancers. As for the study in general: Partial responses, seen in three patients, involved one hepatocellular carcinoma and two cutaneous melanomas. Notes on the study in general: At 0.1 to 3.0 mg/kg, CD4+ and CD8+ blood T cells expanded clonally by week 6.

There are 15 residues in the CDR3. Trimming left V 3 bases short and J 4 bases short, with 13 bases between. Looked up from germline, CDR1 is LGHNT and CDR2 is FRNRAP. Method: immunoSEQ multiplex PCR; TCRdb's copy keeps in-frame clones and lacks some. The sample yields more than 75,000 clones, roughly nine tenths seen once. Patients were ineligible given autoimmune disease history or systemic immunosuppression. Points on this clone: The antigen is unknown.

This clonotype originated in an adult with an advanced solid tumor such as melanoma, head and neck, liver or kidney cancer. This sequence joins TRBV12-5 and TRBJ2-1; D not resolved. The starting material was CD4+ or CD8+ T cells sorted from blood, obtained in a trial of the OX40 agonist ivuxolimab. This chain's CDR3 is CASGLGRSDYNEQFF. For the CDR3, the DNA is TGTGCTAGTGGTTTAGGACGGAGTGATTACAATGAGCAGTTCTTC.